Listed below are T cell receptor beta chains from one sample, sequenced in a study of cytomegalovirus exposure and HLA in healthy donors. Profiled with immunoSEQ multiplex PCR; TCRdb holds only in-frame clones, not every one. The sample lists some 120,000 clones, roughly 75% seen once, with under 13% in the top ten. Source material: PBMCs. The receptor source for this set is a man between 25 and 39 years old in good health and CMV-seropositive. CDR3s include the opening cysteine and the closing phenylalanine or tryptophan. Fields, in order: J gene, V gene, D gene, clone size, CDR3 DNA, CDR3 protein. D genes are given only for firm matches. The size field is filled for only some rows; it gives once, few, many or a size class.

TRBJ2-3,TRBV9,-,-,TGTGCCAGCAGCGACGGGACTCCTCTAACAGATACGCAGTATTTT,CASSDGTPLTDTQYF
TRBJ2-1,TRBV7-3,TRBD1,-,TGTGCCAGCAGCCCGACAGGGACCCCCTACAATGAGCAGTTCTTC,CASSPTGTPYNEQFF
TRBJ2-7,TRBV27,-,-,TGTGCCAGCAGTCCCCGAGGAGGGAGTGTCTCCTACGAGCAGTACTTC,CASSPRGGSVSYEQYF
TRBJ2-7,TRBV30,-,-,TGTGCCTGGAGTAAGGGGGGGGGCTACGAGCAGTACTTC,CAWSKGGGYEQYF
TRBJ2-7,TRBV19,TRBD1,-,TGTGCCAGTAGTCCTTACTATACAGGGGCGGCCTACGAGCAGTACTTC,CASSPYYTGAAYEQYF
TRBJ1-4,TRBV27,-,-,TGTGCCAGCAGTTTGCGACAGCCGGCAACTAATGAAAAACTGTTTTTT,CASSLRQPATNEKLFF
TRBJ2-1,TRBV7-8,-,once,TGTGCCTCAACCCGGGTCTCCTACAATGAGCAGTTCTTC,CASTRVSYNEQFF
TRBJ2-2,TRBV4-2,TRBD2,-,TGTGCCAGCAGCTGGGCGGGAGCGGACACCGGGGAGCTGTTTTTT,CASSWAGADTGELFF
TRBJ1-3,TRBV30,TRBD1,-,TGTGCCTGGAGCCGGGACAGGGGAAACACCATATATTTT,CAWSRDRGNTIYF
TRBJ2-5,TRBV7-9,-,-,TGTGCCAGCAGCTCTAGAGAGACCCAGTACTTC,CASSSRETQYF
TRBJ1-5,TRBV7-2,-,-,TGTGCCAGCAGCTCTCGGGGGGGCAATCAGCCCCAGCATTTT,CASSSRGGNQPQHF
TRBJ1-4,TRBV19,-,-,-,CASTSDRGGEKLFF
TRBJ1-5,TRBV4-1,TRBD1,-,TGCGCCAGCAGCCAACCGAAACAGGGGGGCGGCAATCAGCCCCAGCATTTT,CASSQPKQGGGNQPQHF
TRBJ2-5,TRBV7-3,-,-,TGTGCCAGCAGCTCTCATGGAGGTGGGCAAGAGACCCAGTACTTC,CASSSHGGGQETQYF
TRBJ1-1,TRBV28,TRBD1,-,TGTGCCAGCAGGGCGACAGGGGCTGAAGCTTTCTTT,CASRATGAEAFF
TRBJ2-5,TRBV7-8,TRBD2,-,TGTGCCAGCAGCTTAAAACCCGGGCTAGCGGGAGAGGGGTACCAAGAGACCCAGTACTTC,CASSLKPGLAGEGYQETQYF
TRBJ2-7,TRBV9,TRBD1,-,TGTGCCAGCAGCGTAGGAAGTGTGGCGGACAGGCCCTACGAGCAGTACTTC,CASSVGSVADRPYEQYF
TRBJ2-7,TRBV4-3,-,-,TGCGCCAGCAGCCAAGATTTAGAGACAGCAACCTACGAGCAGTACTTC,CASSQDLETATYEQYF
TRBJ2-1,TRBV13,TRBD2,-,TGTGCCAGCAATAGGGGACTAGCGGGAGAGGGGCCGGGGAATGAGCAGTTCTTC,CASNRGLAGEGPGNEQFF
TRBJ1-5,TRBV27,-,-,TGTGCCAGCAGTTACAGAATGGGGCCCCAGCATTTT,CASSYRMGPQHF
TRBJ2-5,TRBV5-6,TRBD1,-,TGTGCCAGCAGCTTGGCGACAGGGCTCCAAGAGACCCAGTACTTC,CASSLATGLQETQYF
TRBJ1-2,TRBV5-4,-,few,TGTGCCAGCAGCTGGGGAGGATCGGGGACTTATGGCTACACCTTC,CASSWGGSGTYGYTF
TRBJ1-5,TRBV2,TRBD1,-,TGTGCCAGCAGGGACAGGGGGCTAAGACAAGCAAATCAGCCCCAGCATTTT,CASRDRGLRQANQPQHF
TRBJ1-2,TRBV7-2,-,-,TGTGCCAGCAAGCGATTTTCGGACTATGGCTACACCTTC,CASKRFSDYGYTF
TRBJ2-5,TRBV5-4,-,-,TGTGCCAGCAGCCCCACTCACAGCCAAGAGACCCAGTACTTC,CASSPTHSQETQYF
TRBJ1-1,TRBV4-1,-,-,TGCGCCAGCAGCCAAGTAGACAGGCCTCGTCCTTTCTTT,CASSQVDRPRPFF
TRBJ2-3,TRBV6-1,-,few,TGTGCCAGCAGTGAGATGGGGGGGCGGGGAGATACGCAGTATTTT,CASSEMGGRGDTQYF
TRBJ2-5,TRBV18,-,-,TGTGCCAGCTCACCTGGACTCCTTCAAGAGACCCAGTACTTC,CASSPGLLQETQYF
TRBJ2-7,TRBV10-1,TRBD1,-,TGCGCCAGCACCACGGGACAGGGGGGGAACTACGAGCAGTACTTC,CASTTGQGGNYEQYF
TRBJ2-5,TRBV7-8,-,once,TGTGCCAGCAGCTTACTCGGGGAGGCCCCTGAGACCCAGTACTTC,CASSLLGEAPETQYF